The 9 T cell receptor beta chains below were found in one sample sequenced in a study of blood T cell repertoires in COVID-19. This table comes from immunoSEQ multiplex PCR, and its TCRdb copy is limited to in-frame clones, with some not included. Among around 140,000 clones listed, about four fifths were seen once. The specimen was peripheral blood. The receptors were sampled from an older man who had recovered from COVID-19.

This sequence joins TRBV2 and TRBJ2-7; 9 positions match TRBD1. Germline CDR1 and CDR2: SNHLY and FYNNEI. This CDR3 region has 13 residues. Losses at the gene ends were 11 bases for V and 2 bases for J; bases not matched to a gene: 7. CDR3: CAGTDRGTYEQYF. The CDR3, as DNA: TGTGCCGGAACGGACAGGGGAACCTACGAGCAGTACTTC.

The chain joins TRBV27 to TRBJ1-1; TRBD1 aligns across 8 bases. The V gene end was trimmed by 8 bases and the J gene end by 7 bases; junction bases not matched to a gene: 9. Looked up from germline, CDR1 is MNHEY and CDR2 is SMNVEV (reference sequence). The CDR3 extends over 13 amino acids. Written as DNA, the CDR3 is TGTGCCAGCCTTAGGCAGGGGGCAAGTGAAGCTTTCTTT. It encodes CASLRQGASEAFF.

The genes are TRBV4-3 and TRBJ1-2; the D gene is possibly TRBD1 (5 bases). The CDR3 is 14 amino acids. Germline CDR1 reads LGHNA; CDR2 reads YSLEER. The V end was cut by 4 bases, the J end by 9 bases, with 18 bases between. For the CDR3, the DNA is TGCGCCAGCAGCCGGGGGAGGGAGGGAAGTCGCTACACCTTC. This gives the protein CASSRGREGSRYTF.

The CDR3 loop is CASSFSGGEQFF. CDR3 in DNA: TGTGCCAGCAGTTTCAGCGGGGGCGAGCAGTTCTTC. The V and J genes are TRBV12-3 or TRBV12-4 and TRBJ2-1, with 8 bases fitting TRBD2. After removal of 3 bases from V and 10 bases from J, the junction contained 2 bases not matched to a gene. This CDR3 comprises 12 residues.

The chain is built from TRBV4-3 and TRBJ2-7, with TRBD2 matching over 11 bases. The V gene's germline CDR1 is LGHNA and CDR2 YSLEER. The junction had 5 bases not matched to a gene; V was cut back by 1 base and J by 3 bases. The CDR3 runs to 16 residues. For the CDR3, the DNA is TGCGCCAGCAGCCAAGTTAGAGGACTAGCGGGCTACGAGCAGTACTTC. Protein sequence: CASSQVRGLAGYEQYF.

The J gene is TRBJ1-1, the V gene TRBV29-1, with D possibly TRBD1 on 6 matching bases. Germline CDR1 reads SQVTM; CDR2 reads ANQGSEA. Trimming removed 3 bases from V and 10 bases from J, with 12 bases in between. This CDR3 contains 11 residues. The CDR3 sequence: CSVEGGLGAFF. The CDR3 DNA follows: TGCAGCGTTGAGGGGGGGCTTGGAGCTTTCTTT.

The chain combines TRBV6-5 with TRBJ2-1; 7 bases line up with TRBD2. This CDR3 contains 14 residues. The V and J ends lost 5 bases and 8 bases, in that order; junction bases with no gene match: 9. The germline V gene encodes CDR1 MNHEY and CDR2 SVGAGI. The CDR3 DNA follows: TGTGCCAGCAGTCGAGCGGGAACCTTCGATGAGCAGTTCTTC. Its translation: CASSRAGTFDEQFF.

This rearrangement joins TRBV5-8 to TRBJ2-5; TRBD2 aligns across 14 bases. Losses at the gene ends were 4 bases for V and 5 bases for J; bases not matched to a gene: 4. The germline V gene encodes CDR1 SGHTS and CDR2 YDEGEE. The CDR3 loop spans 15 amino acids. This chain's CDR3 is CASSPGTSGSETQYF. The CDR3 DNA reads as TGTGCCAGCAGCCCGGGGACTAGCGGGAGCGAGACCCAGTACTTC.

This clone was counted between two and nine times. The chain employs TRBV28 and TRBJ1-2; D might be TRBD1 (5 bases). There are 12 residues in the CDR3. The germline gives CDR1 MDHEN, CDR2 SYDVKM. V was trimmed by 3 bases and J by 7 bases, leaving 9 bases between them. In DNA, the CDR3 is TGTGCCAGCAGTTTCGGGGGGATTGGCTACACCTTC. Protein product: CASSFGGIGYTF.